This T cell receptor beta chain was retrieved from a study of blood T cells in healthy people across ages. General study findings and limits: Diversity estimates drawn from one million T cells were deemed underestimates. Per million T cells, TCR beta diversity dropped roughly linearly as age increased.

The ends were cut back, 4 bases at V and 8 bases at J, with 11 bases in the middle. CDR3 length: 12 amino acids. Germline V CDR1 and CDR2: MNHEY, SVGEGT. This clonotype was detected many times. Its antigen is as yet unknown. It was with a sample-barcoded 5' primer and a J-beta primer mix that a second PCR of about 7 to 12 cycles was run. Each CDR3 protein is one row after TCRdb ran MiXCR on the 5' RACE reads. The sample has over 500,000 distinct CDR3 sequences, under 65% seen once. The material sequenced was blood. The rearrangement links TRBV6-2 or TRBV6-3 to TRBJ1-2; D is uncertain. The TCR originated in a woman aged 80 or over in good health. This CDR3 is CASSSPGGGYTF. DNA for the CDR3: TGTGCCAGCAGTTCCCCGGGCGGGGGCTACACCTTC.